A single T cell receptor beta chain is shown here with its context. Its target is not known. The data stem from a study of tumor and adjacent non-tumor tissue in lung cancer. Looking at the study overall: There were 11 to 13 adenocarcinoma, a couple of squamous cell carcinoma and 1 small cell lung cancer cases.

The library came from three nested PCR rounds adapted from ARM-PCR protocols. TCRdb re-derived calls from the multiplex PCR reads in MiXCR, one entry per CDR3 protein. The sample contains 70,000 to 90,000 distinct CDR3 sequences, roughly 80% of which appear only once. Germline CDR1 MNHEY, CDR2 SVGAGI. The trim removed 2 bases at V and 7 bases at J, leaving 13 bases unmatched. This CDR3 has 16 residues. Study findings and constraints: Shorter survival was associated with higher TCR diversity in tumors. In normal lung, the top 100 clones were significantly more dominant than in tumor.

No cell sorting was done before RNA was extracted from the tissue. This sequence was found in a woman in her forties or fifties with non-small cell lung cancer. Sequencing was done on a sample of lung tumor tissue. The genes are TRBV6-5 and TRBJ2-7; 8 bases are a match to TRBD2. CDR3 amino acids: CASSYTGTSGLGEQYF. For the CDR3, the DNA is TGTGCCAGCAGTTACACAGGGACTAGTGGGCTGGGGGAGCAGTACTTC.